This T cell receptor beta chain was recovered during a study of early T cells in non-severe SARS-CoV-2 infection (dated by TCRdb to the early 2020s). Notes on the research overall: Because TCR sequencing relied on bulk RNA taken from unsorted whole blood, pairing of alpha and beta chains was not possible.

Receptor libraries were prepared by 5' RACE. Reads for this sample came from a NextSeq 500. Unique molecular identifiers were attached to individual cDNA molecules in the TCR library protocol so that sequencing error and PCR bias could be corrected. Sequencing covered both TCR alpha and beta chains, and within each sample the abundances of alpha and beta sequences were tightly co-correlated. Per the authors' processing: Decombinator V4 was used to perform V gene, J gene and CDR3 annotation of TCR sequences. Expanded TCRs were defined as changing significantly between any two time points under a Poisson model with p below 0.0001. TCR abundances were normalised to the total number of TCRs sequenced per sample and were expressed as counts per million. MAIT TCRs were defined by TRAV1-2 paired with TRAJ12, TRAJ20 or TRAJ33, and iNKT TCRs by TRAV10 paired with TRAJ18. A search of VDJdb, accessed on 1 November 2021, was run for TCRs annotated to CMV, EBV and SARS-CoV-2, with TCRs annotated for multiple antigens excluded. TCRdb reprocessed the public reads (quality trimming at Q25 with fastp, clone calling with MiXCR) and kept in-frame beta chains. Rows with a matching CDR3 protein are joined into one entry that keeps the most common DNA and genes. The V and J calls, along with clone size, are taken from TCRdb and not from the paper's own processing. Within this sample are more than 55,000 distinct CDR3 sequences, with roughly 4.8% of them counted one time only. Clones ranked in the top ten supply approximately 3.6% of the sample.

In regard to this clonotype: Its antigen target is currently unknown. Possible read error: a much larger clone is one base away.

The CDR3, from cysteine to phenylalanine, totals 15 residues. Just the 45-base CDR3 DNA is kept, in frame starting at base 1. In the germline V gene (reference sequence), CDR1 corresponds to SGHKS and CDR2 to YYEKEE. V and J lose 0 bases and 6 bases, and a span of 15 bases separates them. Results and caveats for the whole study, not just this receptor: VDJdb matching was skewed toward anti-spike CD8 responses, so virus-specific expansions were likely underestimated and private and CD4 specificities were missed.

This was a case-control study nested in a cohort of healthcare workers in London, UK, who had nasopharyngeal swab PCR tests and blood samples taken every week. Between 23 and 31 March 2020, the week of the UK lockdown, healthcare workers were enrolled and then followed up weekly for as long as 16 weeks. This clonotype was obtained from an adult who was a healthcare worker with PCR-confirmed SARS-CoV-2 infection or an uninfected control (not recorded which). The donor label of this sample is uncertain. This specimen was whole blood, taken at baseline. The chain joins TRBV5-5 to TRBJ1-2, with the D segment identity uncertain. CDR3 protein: CASSLGAGTNNGYTF. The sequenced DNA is TGTGCCAGCAGCTTGGGGGCAGGAACGAACAATGGCTACACCTTC.